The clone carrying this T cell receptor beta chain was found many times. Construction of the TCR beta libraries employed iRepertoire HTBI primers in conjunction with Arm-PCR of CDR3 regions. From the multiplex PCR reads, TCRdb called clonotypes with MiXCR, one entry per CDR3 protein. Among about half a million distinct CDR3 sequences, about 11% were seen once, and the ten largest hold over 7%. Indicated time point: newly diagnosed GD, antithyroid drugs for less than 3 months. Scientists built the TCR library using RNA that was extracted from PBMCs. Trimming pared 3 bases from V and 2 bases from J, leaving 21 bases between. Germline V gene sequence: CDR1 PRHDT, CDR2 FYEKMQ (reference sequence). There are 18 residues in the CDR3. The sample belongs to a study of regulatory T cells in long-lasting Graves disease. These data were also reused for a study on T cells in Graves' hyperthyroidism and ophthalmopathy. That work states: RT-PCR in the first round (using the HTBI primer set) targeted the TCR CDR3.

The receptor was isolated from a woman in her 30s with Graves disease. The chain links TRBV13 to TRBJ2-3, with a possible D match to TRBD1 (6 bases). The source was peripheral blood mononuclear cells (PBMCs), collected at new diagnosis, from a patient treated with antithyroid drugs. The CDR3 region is CASSFGPEPQGYTDTQYF. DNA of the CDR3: TGTGCCAGCAGCTTCGGTCCAGAACCGCAGGGGTACACAGATACGCAGTATTTT.